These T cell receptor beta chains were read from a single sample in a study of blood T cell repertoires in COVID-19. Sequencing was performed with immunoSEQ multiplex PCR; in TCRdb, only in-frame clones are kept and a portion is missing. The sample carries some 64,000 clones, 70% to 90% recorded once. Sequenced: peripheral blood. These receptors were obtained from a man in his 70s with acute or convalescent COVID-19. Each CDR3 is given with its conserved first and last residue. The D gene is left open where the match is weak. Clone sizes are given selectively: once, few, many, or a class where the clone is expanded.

DNA: TGTGCCAGCAGCCCCGGGGGGTTCTCCTACAATGAGCAGTTCTTC; CDR3: CASSPGGFSYNEQFF; D: TRBD2; J: TRBJ2-1; size: -; V: TRBV9
DNA: TGTGCCACCAGCGAGGGACTTGGGACCCTTGATACGCAGTATTTT; CDR3: CATSEGLGTLDTQYF; D: -; J: TRBJ2-3; size: -; V: TRBV24-1
DNA: TGCAGCGCTGAGGCTGCAAACACTGAAGCTTTCTTT; CDR3: CSAEAANTEAFF; D: -; J: TRBJ1-1; size: -; V: TRBV29-1
DNA: TGTGCCATCAAAGCTTTCGGGTACAATCAGCCCCAGTATTTT; CDR3: CAIKAFGYNQPQYF; D: -; J: TRBJ2-3; size: -; V: TRBV10-3
DNA: TGTGCCAGTAGTGACCGGGACAGGGTGGTCTATAGCAATCAGCCCCAGCATTTT; CDR3: CASSDRDRVVYSNQPQHF; D: TRBD1; J: TRBJ1-5; size: few; V: TRBV19
DNA: TGTGCCAGCAGCTTAGTTGGGACAGCTAATGAAAAACTGTTTTTT; CDR3: CASSLVGTANEKLFF; D: TRBD1; J: TRBJ1-4; size: -; V: TRBV7-2
DNA: TGCAGTGCTAGTTCAGGACTGCAAGAGACCCAGTACTTC; CDR3: CSASSGLQETQYF; D: -; J: TRBJ2-5; size: -; V: TRBV20-1
DNA: TGCGCCAGCAGCTCAGGGTCACTGGGCTATAATTCACCCCTCCACTTT; CDR3: CASSSGSLGYNSPLHF; D: -; J: TRBJ1-6; size: -; V: TRBV5-1
DNA: TGTGCCACCAGAGGGGGTAGCACAGATACGCAGTATTTT; CDR3: CATRGGSTDTQYF; D: -; J: TRBJ2-3; size: -; V: TRBV7-3
DNA: TGTGCCAGCAGCGTAGCCGGGCCCCGGGGAGATACGCAGTATTTT; CDR3: CASSVAGPRGDTQYF; D: -; J: TRBJ2-3; size: -; V: TRBV9
DNA: TGTGCTAGTGGTTTGGTCACTAGCGGGGCTGCAGATACGCAGTATTTT; CDR3: CASGLVTSGAADTQYF; D: TRBD2; J: TRBJ2-3; size: -; V: TRBV12-5
DNA: TGTGCCAGCAGCCCCCCTAGGCCCGGATCGACCCTCCACTTT; CDR3: CASSPPRPGSTLHF; D: -; J: TRBJ1-6; size: -; V: TRBV3-1/TRBV3-2
DNA: TGTGCCAGCAGCTCCTCAGCCTACAATGAGCAGTTCTTC; CDR3: CASSSSAYNEQFF; D: -; J: TRBJ2-1; size: -; V: TRBV6-6
DNA: TGTGCCAGCAGTAACGGACAGAATGAGAGCTCTGGAAACACCATATATTTT; CDR3: CASSNGQNESSGNTIYF; D: -; J: TRBJ1-3; size: -; V: TRBV6-4
DNA: TGTGCCAGCAGTTACGGCACCGGGGAGCTGTTTTTT; CDR3: CASSYGTGELFF; D: -; J: TRBJ2-2; size: -; V: TRBV28
DNA: TGTGCCAGCACCTGGACAGGGGGACAAGAGACCCAGTACTTC; CDR3: CASTWTGGQETQYF; D: TRBD1; J: TRBJ2-5; size: -; V: TRBV11-2
DNA: TGTGCCAGCAGAAGGGACAGGAATTCACCCCTCCACTTT; CDR3: CASRRDRNSPLHF; D: TRBD1; J: TRBJ1-6; size: -; V: TRBV5-4
DNA: TGTGCCAGCAGCTTAGTGGGTGGGACAGGGATGGTCGGGGAGCTGTTTTTT; CDR3: CASSLVGGTGMVGELFF; D: TRBD1; J: TRBJ2-2; size: -; V: TRBV7-2
DNA: TGTGCCAGCAGCTTGAGGACACCAGGGTGGTTGAACACTGAAGCTTTCTTT; CDR3: CASSLRTPGWLNTEAFF; D: -; J: TRBJ1-1; size: -; V: TRBV5-4
DNA: TGTGCCAGCAGTTTGGGTGGGGGGATTTATAATTCACCCCTCCACTTT; CDR3: CASSLGGGIYNSPLHF; D: -; J: TRBJ1-6; size: -; V: TRBV28
DNA: TGTGCCAGCAGCCTGGGACAGAAAGAGACCCAGTACTTC; CDR3: CASSLGQKETQYF; D: TRBD1; J: TRBJ2-5; size: -; V: TRBV11-2
DNA: TGTGCCAGCAGCTTGGGGAGGATTGCGAACACCGGGGAGCTGTTTTTT; CDR3: CASSLGRIANTGELFF; D: -; J: TRBJ2-2; size: -; V: TRBV5-8
DNA: TGTGCCATCAGCGTCCAGACTCCTGGAAACACCATATATTTT; CDR3: CAISVQTPGNTIYF; D: -; J: TRBJ1-3; size: -; V: TRBV10-3
DNA: TGTGCCAGCAGCCAGAGGCCAGGGTGGACTAGCGCCTACAATGAGCAGTTCTTC; CDR3: CASSQRPGWTSAYNEQFF; D: TRBD2; J: TRBJ2-1; size: -; V: TRBV3-1/TRBV3-2
DNA: TGCGCCAGCAGCTTGGCGGAGGGTAGGTGGACTGAAGCTTTCTTT; CDR3: CASSLAEGRWTEAFF; D: -; J: TRBJ1-1; size: once; V: TRBV5-1
DNA: TGTGCCAGCAGCCCGAGCGGGGGGCTTGGTGAAAAACTGTTTTTT; CDR3: CASSPSGGLGEKLFF; D: -; J: TRBJ1-4; size: -; V: TRBV7-9
DNA: TGTGCCAGCAGCCAAGCGAGGGGGCGCCTAACTGAAGCTTTCTTT; CDR3: CASSQARGRLTEAFF; D: TRBD1; J: TRBJ1-1; size: -; V: TRBV3-1/TRBV3-2
DNA: TGTGCCAGCAGCACAGGGTCCTACGCCAAAGAGACCCAGTACTTC; CDR3: CASSTGSYAKETQYF; D: -; J: TRBJ2-5; size: -; V: TRBV6-2/TRBV6-3
DNA: TGTGCCAGCAGTTTAACTCTTAATGAAAAACTGTTTTTT; CDR3: CASSLTLNEKLFF; D: -; J: TRBJ1-4; size: -; V: TRBV27
DNA: TGTGCCAGCAGCCCCGGACTAGCGGGGGGCGGGGAGCTGTTTTTT; CDR3: CASSPGLAGGGELFF; D: TRBD2; J: TRBJ2-2; size: -; V: TRBV11-3
DNA: TGTGCCAGCAGCTGGGGACCGGGACAGGAAACGAACACCGGGGAGCTGTTTTTT; CDR3: CASSWGPGQETNTGELFF; D: TRBD1; J: TRBJ2-2; size: -; V: TRBV7-9
DNA: TGTGCCAGCAGCCCTGGGACAGGGGGCACCGGGGAGCTGTTTTTT; CDR3: CASSPGTGGTGELFF; D: TRBD1; J: TRBJ2-2; size: -; V: TRBV11-2
DNA: TGTGCCAGCAGGGCACAGGGGAGCTCCTACAATGAGCAGTTCTTC; CDR3: CASRAQGSSYNEQFF; D: TRBD1; J: TRBJ2-1; size: -; V: TRBV2
DNA: TGTGCCAGCAGTGAACACCGGCGGGGTCAGCCCCAGCATTTT; CDR3: CASSEHRRGQPQHF; D: -; J: TRBJ1-5; size: -; V: TRBV2
DNA: TGTGCCACCAGTGCCTCAACTGGTAAACTGTTTTTT; CDR3: CATSASTGKLFF; D: -; J: TRBJ1-4; size: -; V: TRBV24-1
DNA: TGTGCCACCATACCCGGTGGAGCTAGATCTTCAGAGACCCAGTACTTC; CDR3: CATIPGGARSSETQYF; D: -; J: TRBJ2-5; size: -; V: TRBV6-6
DNA: TGTGCCAGCAGCTCCGCGGGTGAGGGCGAGCAGTACTTC; CDR3: CASSSAGEGEQYF; D: -; J: TRBJ2-7; size: -; V: TRBV28
DNA: TGTGCCTGGAGTGTAATGGGGAGGCCCCAGCATTTT; CDR3: CAWSVMGRPQHF; D: -; J: TRBJ1-5; size: -; V: TRBV30
DNA: TGTGCCAGCAGCTTAGCCGAAGACAGGGGCTACGAGCAGTACTTC; CDR3: CASSLAEDRGYEQYF; D: TRBD1; J: TRBJ2-7; size: -; V: TRBV7-2
DNA: TGTGCCAGCAGCTTACGTAGCGTAGCGGGGGGTGAGACCCAGTACTTC; CDR3: CASSLRSVAGGETQYF; D: TRBD2; J: TRBJ2-5; size: -; V: TRBV7-8
DNA: TGTGCCACCTCCTCCAGGGGGCATGGCTACACCTTC; CDR3: CATSSRGHGYTF; D: TRBD1; J: TRBJ1-2; size: -; V: TRBV24-1
DNA: TGCGCCAGCAGCCAACGACCCCCTACTGAAGCGGGGTCCCAAGAGACCCAGTACTTC; CDR3: CASSQRPPTEAGSQETQYF; D: TRBD2; J: TRBJ2-5; size: -; V: TRBV4-3
DNA: TGTGCCAGCAGCCCCGACAGAACCAACACCGGGGAGCTGTTTTTT; CDR3: CASSPDRTNTGELFF; D: -; J: TRBJ2-2; size: once; V: TRBV7-3
DNA: TGTGCCAGCAGCGATAGGGGTGACAATCAGCCCCAGCATTTT; CDR3: CASSDRGDNQPQHF; D: -; J: TRBJ1-5; size: -; V: TRBV28
DNA: TGTGCCAGCAGTGAAACCTCGACGCGGGAAGAGACCCAGTACTTC; CDR3: CASSETSTREETQYF; D: -; J: TRBJ2-5; size: -; V: TRBV6-1
DNA: TGTGCCAGCAGCCAAGATCCGGGGATCAACACTGAAGCTTTCTTT; CDR3: CASSQDPGINTEAFF; D: -; J: TRBJ1-1; size: -; V: TRBV3-1/TRBV3-2
DNA: TGCGCGAGTAGACAGGGATCGGGCGGCAACGAGCAGTACTTC; CDR3: CASRQGSGGNEQYF; D: TRBD1; J: TRBJ2-7; size: -; V: TRBV5-1
DNA: TGCGCCAGCAGCCAAGATTTTTTGGCAGGGGGTGACGGAGGACCCCTCCACTTT; CDR3: CASSQDFLAGGDGGPLHF; D: TRBD1; J: TRBJ1-6; size: -; V: TRBV4-3
DNA: TGTGCCAGCAGCCCCAGACTAGCGGACCAAGAGACCCAGTACTTC; CDR3: CASSPRLADQETQYF; D: TRBD2; J: TRBJ2-5; size: -; V: TRBV7-9
DNA: TGCGCCAGCAGCCGCCGGGAACCGATACTTACCGGGGAGCTGTTTTTT; CDR3: CASSRREPILTGELFF; D: -; J: TRBJ2-2; size: -; V: TRBV4-3
DNA: TGTGCCAGCAGCTGGGACAGCTCCTACGAGCAGTACTTC; CDR3: CASSWDSSYEQYF; D: TRBD1; J: TRBJ2-7; size: -; V: TRBV7-2
DNA: TGTGCCAGCAGCCGCGACAGGGGAAGCGAAAAACTGTTTTTT; CDR3: CASSRDRGSEKLFF; D: TRBD1; J: TRBJ1-4; size: once; V: TRBV11-1
DNA: TGTGCCAGCAGCTCCCGGGGGGGGAGCACTGAAGCTTTCTTT; CDR3: CASSSRGGSTEAFF; D: -; J: TRBJ1-1; size: -; V: TRBV11-2
DNA: TGTGCCAGCAGCCTGGGCCAGCCCCCGAACACCGGGGAGCTGTTTTTT; CDR3: CASSLGQPPNTGELFF; D: -; J: TRBJ2-2; size: -; V: TRBV7-6
DNA: TGTGCCAGCAGCTTCCTCAGGGGGAACGACAATGAGCAGTTCTTC; CDR3: CASSFLRGNDNEQFF; D: TRBD1; J: TRBJ2-1; size: -; V: TRBV6-5
DNA: TGTGCCAGTAGTACCCGACAGGGGGTGAACACTGAAGCTTTCTTT; CDR3: CASSTRQGVNTEAFF; D: TRBD1; J: TRBJ1-1; size: -; V: TRBV19